This is a list of T cell receptor beta chains from one sample in a study of T cell changes during pregnancy in multiple sclerosis. The data were produced by immunoSEQ multiplex PCR, yet TCRdb's version contains in-frame clones alone and is incomplete. The sample shows about 17,000 clones, roughly 90% of them seen only once. Sequences were derived from CD8+ T cells from peripheral blood mononuclear cells, sampled after pregnancy. The receptors shown here come from a female donor in good health, enrolled as a control in a pregnancy study. Each CDR3 is given with its conserved first and last residue.

j_call	v_call	cdr3_length	cdr3_aa
TRBJ1-2	TRBV9	9	CASSVTGAF
TRBJ1-2	TRBV7-6	15	CASSPRGRHDYGYTF
TRBJ2-3	TRBV27	15	CASSLKGWGQSGHYF
TRBJ2-4	TRBV6-5	14	CASSYSSGGNIQYF
TRBJ2-1	TRBV5-1	15	CASSLSGTTLNEQFF
TRBJ2-1	TRBV25-1	15	CASSGEGLSYNEQFF
TRBJ2-1	TRBV29-1	17	CSAMGGIRPISYNEQFF
TRBJ1-5	TRBV5-1	14	CASSLGQGEQPQHF
TRBJ2-2	TRBV19	17	CASSASPGLGWPGELFF
TRBJ2-1	TRBV6-5	15	CASSFPGQGPNEQFF
TRBJ2-3	TRBV6-4	14	CASSEGEATDTQYF
TRBJ1-1	TRBV30	14	CAWVGEVMNTEAFF
TRBJ2-1	TRBV6-1	15	CASSASGTGGNEQFF
TRBJ2-1	TRBV5-1	16	CASSLVGGLAYNEQFF
TRBJ1-4	TRBV5-6	14	CASRFEGRNEKLFF
TRBJ2-1	TRBV13	15	CASSHGTGGGNEQFF
-	TRBV4-1	14	CASSQLEAHHEQYF
TRBJ2-2	TRBV5-1	16	CASSSLDRMGTGELFF
TRBJ2-7	TRBV27	14	CASSPGTAYYEQYF
TRBJ2-1	TRBV29-1	15	CSVGGGTSDYNEQFF
TRBJ2-7	TRBV7-8	14	CASSSRDSPYEQYF
TRBJ1-1	TRBV11-2	15	CASSPGAGMGTEAFF
TRBJ1-4	TRBV15	15	CATSRDEQTNEKLFF
TRBJ1-1	TRBV11-2	14	CASRGTGGNAEAFF
TRBJ1-2	TRBV19	13	CASTSGRTNGYTF
TRBJ2-5	TRBV7-2	15	CASSLTSGTQETQYF
TRBJ2-7	TRBV5-1	13	CASARGSSYEQYF
TRBJ2-1	TRBV19	15	CASSRTSGRADEQFF
TRBJ2-7	TRBV5-5	15	CASSLTDLPSYEQYF
TRBJ1-1	TRBV9	12	CASSGGVPEAFF
TRBJ2-7	TRBV29-1	15	CSVEGTKAGGYEQYF
TRBJ2-2	TRBV6-5	15	CASSTGQGWTGELFF
TRBJ1-2	TRBV9	11	CASREGVVYTF
TRBJ2-2	TRBV19	15	CASSIWDRVTGELFF
TRBJ1-2	TRBV4-1	13	CASSQDRGYGYTF
TRBJ1-4	TRBV15	13	CATSRDRGEKLFF
TRBJ1-1	TRBV5-6	15	CASSDPDRGRTEAFF
TRBJ1-2	TRBV11-2	16	CASSSNTGTGTYGYTF
TRBJ1-5	TRBV28	16	CASSVTRTGGNQPQHF
TRBJ1-2	TRBV28	14	CASSTRTVAVGYTF
TRBJ2-7	TRBV19	18	CASSIRKFGGASSYEQYF
TRBJ2-7	TRBV7-9	15	CASSLTSGVSYEQYF
TRBJ1-2	TRBV6-5	12	CASSSQGYGYTF
TRBJ2-2	TRBV6-4	15	CASSDAAGDTGELFF
TRBJ1-1	TRBV6-1	15	CASSESPTAGPEAFF
TRBJ2-7	TRBV9	14	CASSGDLGGYEQYF
TRBJ1-1	TRBV13	15	CASLDYSEMNTEAFF
TRBJ2-7	TRBV28	14	CASRGLAASYEQYF
TRBJ2-3	TRBV9	12	CASSAFTDTQYF
TRBJ2-7	TRBV11-1	13	CASGLAESYEQYF
TRBJ2-7	TRBV10-3	14	CAISASGLAGEQYF
TRBJ2-1	TRBV2	15	CASSPPELAPNEQFF
TRBJ2-1	TRBV4-2	16	CASSAGLAVGFNEQFF